Sequencing of this TCR beta chain was carried out in a study of blood T cell repertoires in COVID-19. Study summary: The United States, Italy and Spain provided the acute and convalescent COVID-19 samples. Sample material is recorded as cDNA or gDNA derived from T cells, B-cell-depleted T cells, or PBMCs.

The V gene lost 4 bases and the J gene lost 9 bases, with 9 bases spanning the gap. The V gene's germline CDR1 is KGHDR and CDR2 SFDVKD. The CDR3 is 13 residues long. Sequencing used immunoSEQ multiplex PCR; TCRdb keeps in-frame clones, though not all of them. In the table there are about 93,000 clones, about nine tenths of which are singletons. The chain recombines TRBV24-1 with TRBJ1-6; tentatively, D is TRBD1 (5 bases). The source material was peripheral blood. This TCR derives from a human donor with active COVID-19. The donor label of this sample is uncertain. CDR3 sequence reads: CATSEFRGSPLHF. The CDR3 coding sequence is TGTGCCACCAGTGAATTTAGGGGTTCACCCCTCCACTTT.